This TCR beta chain was documented in a study of T cells in Graves' hyperthyroidism and ophthalmopathy. Amplified TCR beta CDR3 regions derived from RNA transcripts. Researchers ran a first-round RT-PCR on the TCR CDR3 using the HTBI primer set. TCRdb called the multiplex PCR reads again in MiXCR, with one record for every CDR3 protein. The sample includes fewer than 900,000 distinct CDR3 sequences, under 20% of them seen just once. With 5 bases removed from V and 9 bases from J, the gap between germline ends came to 14 bases. Germline CDR1 reads SNHLY; CDR2 reads FYNNEI. The CDR3 sequence is 13 residues long. This clonotype was counted many times. Those patients with uncontrolled infection, other autoimmune disease, pregnancy or lactation were excluded.

This chain links TRBV2 with TRBJ2-1; possible D gene TRBD1, 6 bases. The sequencing input was blood. This TCR was sampled from a woman aged 45-60 years with Graves' hyperthyroidism that later progressed to Graves' ophthalmopathy. CDR3 coding DNA: TGTGCCAGCAGTTTTACAGGGCCCGTTGAGCAGTTCTTC. This codes for CASSFTGPVEQFF.